This is a list of T cell receptor beta chains from one sample in a study of cytomegalovirus exposure and HLA in healthy donors. Method: immunoSEQ multiplex PCR; TCRdb's copy keeps in-frame clones and lacks some. This sample lists approximately 70,000 clones; its ten largest clones have about 3.8%. Sequencing input: PBMCs. The receptors derive from a female donor in good health and CMV-seropositive. Each CDR3 is given with its conserved first and last residue. The order of the fields is V gene, D gene, J gene, CDR3 protein, CDR3 DNA. The D gene is left open where the match is weak.

TRBV5-1	.	TRBJ2-7	CASSLAIRGTNEQYF	TGCGCCAGCAGCTTGGCAATTCGGGGAACGAACGAGCAGTACTTC
TRBV27	TRBD1	TRBJ1-4	CASSSTGVANEKLFF	TGTGCCAGCAGTTCCACAGGGGTTGCTAATGAAAAACTGTTTTTT
TRBV11-1	TRBD2	TRBJ2-7	CASSLRTSNEQYF	TGTGCCAGCAGCTTAAGGACTAGCAACGAGCAGTACTTC
TRBV5-1	TRBD2	TRBJ2-5	CASRLAGTQETQYF	TGCGCCAGTCGACTAGCGGGAACACAAGAGACCCAGTACTTC
TRBV19	TRBD1	TRBJ1-2	CASSIFGTGNGYTF	TGTGCCAGTAGTATATTTGGGACAGGGAATGGCTACACCTTC
TRBV5-1	.	TRBJ2-5	CASSSPGQETQYF	TGCGCCAGCAGCTCGCCGGGACAAGAGACCCAGTACTTC
TRBV19	.	TRBJ2-7	CASSGSHEQYF	TGTGCCAGTAGTGGCTCCCACGAGCAGTACTTC
TRBV6-1	TRBD2	TRBJ2-1	CASRLAGDPEQFF	TGTGCCAGCCGCCTAGCGGGAGACCCTGAGCAGTTCTTC
TRBV6-5	.	TRBJ1-4	CASSYSRYGNEKLFF	TGTGCCAGCAGTTACTCACGGTACGGGAATGAAAAACTGTTTTTT
TRBV4-1	TRBD1	TRBJ2-7	CASSQDRGPPYEQYF	TGCGCCAGCAGCCAAGACAGGGGGCCCCCCTACGAGCAGTACTTC
TRBV6-5	.	TRBJ1-1	CASRGRGSQNTEAFF	TGTGCCAGCAGGGGCCGCGGGTCGCAAAACACTGAAGCTTTCTTT
TRBV19	.	TRBJ2-3	CASSGAGRGHTDTQYF	TGTGCCAGTAGTGGGGCAGGCAGGGGTCACACAGATACGCAGTATTTT
TRBV4-1	.	TRBJ2-5	CASSQGSLGGETQYF	TGCGCCAGCAGCCAAGGTAGTTTAGGGGGAGAGACCCAGTACTTC
TRBV18	.	TRBJ1-1	CASSPDRSGEAFF	TGTGCCAGCTCACCGGACAGATCAGGTGAAGCTTTCTTT
TRBV29-1	TRBD1	TRBJ1-1	CSVALLRQGAEAFF	TGCAGCGTTGCCCTATTGAGACAGGGGGCTGAAGCTTTCTTT
TRBV6-6	.	TRBJ1-6	CASRYPTGTESHLHF	TGTGCCAGCAGATACCCGACAGGAACGGAATCACACCTCCACTTT
TRBV4-1	.	TRBJ2-7	CASSQARPAIEQYF	TGCGCCAGCAGCCAAGCCCGACCAGCGATTGAGCAGTACTTC
TRBV2	TRBD1	TRBJ1-2	CASSFPGQGYGYTF	TGTGCCAGCAGTTTTCCGGGACAGGGGTATGGCTACACCTTC
TRBV6-4	.	TRBJ1-6	CASSESFNSPLHF	TGTGCCAGCAGTGAATCTTTTAATTCACCCCTCCACTTT
TRBV19	.	TRBJ2-1	CASRGGGTWMDEQFF	TGTGCCAGTAGGGGTGGCGGGACTTGGATGGATGAGCAGTTCTTC
TRBV6-5	.	TRBJ1-2	CASSSQGYGYTF	TGTGCCAGCAGCTCACAGGGCTATGGCTACACCTTC
TRBV19	TRBD1	TRBJ1-1	CASSILDRESTEAFF	TGTGCCAGTAGTATTCTGGACAGGGAGTCCACTGAAGCTTTCTTT
TRBV18	TRBD2	TRBJ2-7	CASSPGLAGVEQYF	TGTGCCAGCTCACCGGGACTAGCGGGGGTTGAGCAGTACTTC
TRBV29-1	.	TRBJ1-5	CSAGAGINQHQHF	TGCAGCGCCGGAGCAGGGATCAATCAGCACCAGCATTTT